A selection of T cell receptor beta chains follows, all from one sample in a study of sequential checkpoint blockade in melanoma. Sequenced by immunoSEQ multiplex PCR; TCRdb stores in-frame clones only, minus some. The sample lists approximately 8,800 clones, 59% occurring once. This material consisted of CD8+ T cells sorted from blood (inferred from file names), taken from a patient given nivolumab and ipilimumab in sequence. All receptors derive from a human donor with melanoma. The CDR3 runs from the conserved cysteine through the conserved F or W. The D gene is left open where the match is weak. The listing skips clone size in some rows; elsewhere it reads once, few, many or a size class.

V: TRBV9
J: TRBJ2-1
size: NA
D: NA
CDR3: CASSARDSYNEQFF
DNA: TGTGCCAGCAGCGCGCGGGACTCTTACAATGAGCAGTTCTTC

V: TRBV7-6
J: TRBJ2-3
size: NA
D: NA
CDR3: CASSLGGPTDTQYF
DNA: TGTGCCAGCAGCTTAGGGGGGCCCACAGATACGCAGTATTTT

V: TRBV9
J: TRBJ2-5
size: few
D: TRBD1
CDR3: CASSGGQGAGETQYF
DNA: TGTGCCAGCAGCGGGGGGCAGGGGGCAGGGGAGACCCAGTACTTC

V: TRBV29-1
J: TRBJ1-5
size: once
D: NA
CDR3: CSVRGDGSNQPQHF
DNA: TGCAGCGTTCGGGGGGACGGTAGCAATCAGCCCCAGCATTTT

V: TRBV7-9
J: TRBJ2-5
size: once
D: NA
CDR3: CASESGVEETQYF
DNA: TGTGCCAGCGAATCGGGAGTGGAAGAGACCCAGTACTTC

V: TRBV30
J: TRBJ2-7
size: NA
D: NA
CDR3: CVGSSLRGRGHEQYF
DNA: TGTGTAGGAAGTTCCTTACGGGGCAGGGGTCACGAGCAGTACTTC

V: TRBV30
J: TRBJ1-5
size: once
D: TRBD1
CDR3: CAWRRPPGQGDQPQHF
DNA: TGTGCCTGGCGACGACCCCCGGGACAGGGCGATCAGCCCCAGCATTTT

V: TRBV9
J: TRBJ2-3
size: few
D: NA
CDR3: CASSVLAPDTQYF
DNA: TGTGCCAGCAGCGTCTTGGCCCCAGATACGCAGTATTTT

V: TRBV5-6
J: TRBJ2-2
size: once
D: NA
CDR3: CASSLSPGTGELFF
DNA: TGTGCCAGCAGCCTATCTCCAGGGACCGGGGAGCTGTTTTTT

V: TRBV5-1
J: TRBJ2-1
size: NA
D: NA
CDR3: CASSLSSGGFDEQFF
DNA: TGCGCCAGCAGCTTGTCGTCCGGGGGTTTCGATGAGCAGTTCTTC

V: TRBV9
J: TRBJ2-2
size: NA
D: NA
CDR3: CASSVGGNTGELFF
DNA: TGTGCCAGCAGCGTGGGGGGGAACACCGGGGAGCTGTTTTTT

V: TRBV7-8
J: TRBJ2-5
size: NA
D: TRBD2
CDR3: CATWGTSGGALRETQYF
DNA: TGTGCCACATGGGGGACTAGCGGGGGGGCTCTACGAGAGACCCAGTACTTC

V: TRBV2
J: TRBJ2-5
size: few
D: TRBD2
CDR3: CASQQLAGGRETQYF
DNA: TGTGCCAGCCAGCAGCTAGCGGGGGGGCGGGAGACCCAGTACTTC

V: TRBV5-5
J: TRBJ1-4
size: NA
D: TRBD1
CDR3: CASSAGQGGEKLFF
DNA: TGTGCCAGCAGCGCGGGACAGGGAGGCGAAAAACTGTTTTTT

V: TRBV9
J: TRBJ1-6
size: NA
D: TRBD1
CDR3: CASSPGDRYNSPLHF
DNA: TGTGCCAGCAGCCCGGGGGACAGGTATAATTCACCCCTCCACTTT

V: TRBV7-9
J: TRBJ1-5
size: NA
D: TRBD1
CDR3: CASSPPGQGSQPQHF
DNA: TGTGCCAGCAGCCCCCCGGGACAGGGGTCGCAGCCCCAGCATTTT

V: TRBV7-9
J: TRBJ2-2
size: NA
D: TRBD2
CDR3: CASSLELAGGQRTGELFF
DNA: TGTGCCAGCAGCTTAGAACTAGCGGGGGGCCAAAGAACCGGGGAGCTGTTTTTT

V: TRBV12-5
J: TRBJ2-7
size: NA
D: TRBD1
CDR3: CASGTTGALYF
DNA: TGTGCTAGTGGCACAACAGGGGCCCTTTACTTC

V: TRBV7-3
J: TRBJ2-1
size: once
D: NA
CDR3: CASTEDNREQFF
DNA: TGTGCCAGCACCGAAGACAATCGGGAGCAGTTCTTC

V: TRBV5-6
J: TRBJ1-2
size: few
D: TRBD1
CDR3: CASSPGQGNYGYTF
DNA: TGTGCCAGCAGTCCGGGACAGGGAAACTATGGCTACACCTTC

V: TRBV27
J: TRBJ1-2
size: NA
D: TRBD1
CDR3: CATDPGQGGYTF
DNA: TGTGCCACCGACCCGGGACAGGGGGGCTACACCTTC

V: TRBV4-1
J: TRBJ2-4
size: NA
D: NA
CDR3: CASSRTGTSNIQYF
DNA: TGCGCCAGCAGCCGAACTGGGACTTCAAACATTCAGTACTTC

V: TRBV15
J: TRBJ2-1
size: NA
D: TRBD1
CDR3: CATSPRTGRNEQFF
DNA: TGTGCCACCAGCCCTCGGACAGGGAGGAATGAGCAGTTCTTC

V: TRBV2
J: TRBJ1-2
size: NA
D: TRBD1
CDR3: CARTRTGAIKNYGYTF
DNA: TGTGCCAGAACCCGGACAGGGGCGATAAAAAACTATGGCTACACCTTC

V: TRBV6-5
J: TRBJ2-7
size: NA
D: NA
CDR3: CASSEASVGEQYF
DNA: TGTGCCAGCAGTGAAGCGAGCGTGGGCGAGCAGTACTTC

V: TRBV6-6
J: TRBJ1-2
size: NA
D: NA
CDR3: CASSPQGRYGYTF
DNA: TGTGCCAGCAGCCCCCAGGGGCGGTATGGCTACACCTTC

V: TRBV4-3
J: TRBJ2-5
size: NA
D: TRBD2
CDR3: CASSSGTSSGETQYF
DNA: TGCGCCAGCAGCTCCGGGACTAGCTCGGGAGAGACCCAGTACTTC

V: TRBV9
J: TRBJ2-1
size: NA
D: TRBD2
CDR3: CASSPPPSGAYNEQFF
DNA: TGTGCCAGCAGCCCACCTCCTAGCGGGGCCTACAATGAGCAGTTCTTC

V: TRBV7-9
J: TRBJ1-3
size: medium-sized
D: TRBD1
CDR3: CAGDRDVGNTIYF
DNA: TGTGCCGGTGACAGGGATGTAGGAAACACCATATATTTT

V: TRBV4-2
J: TRBJ1-2
size: once
D: NA
CDR3: CASSQLRPNGEGGYTF
DNA: TGTGCCAGCAGCCAACTACGACCGAATGGGGAGGGGGGCTACACCTTC

V: TRBV6-5
J: TRBJ2-7
size: NA
D: NA
CDR3: CASRYPGYEQYF
DNA: TGTGCCAGCAGGTATCCGGGCTACGAGCAGTACTTC

V: TRBV28
J: TRBJ2-7
size: NA
D: NA
CDR3: CASSLGLGGTYEQYF
DNA: TGTGCCAGCAGTTTAGGCTTGGGGGGTACCTACGAGCAGTACTTC

V: TRBV2
J: TRBJ1-2
size: NA
D: TRBD1
CDR3: CASRPGGAYYGYTF
DNA: TGTGCCAGCAGGCCAGGGGGCGCTTACTATGGCTACACCTTC

V: TRBV4-2
J: TRBJ1-1
size: few
D: NA
CDR3: CASSQLTTEAFF
DNA: TGTGCCAGCAGCCAACTTACAACTGAAGCTTTCTTT

V: TRBV5-1
J: TRBJ2-7
size: NA
D: TRBD2
CDR3: CASSSTPAGRVYEQYF
DNA: TGCGCCAGCAGCTCAACCCCGGCAGGGAGGGTCTACGAGCAGTACTTC

V: TRBV28
J: TRBJ2-1
size: few
D: NA
CDR3: CASSLRGGANEQFF
DNA: TGTGCCAGCAGTTTGAGGGGCGGGGCTAATGAGCAGTTCTTC

V: TRBV4-1
J: TRBJ1-4
size: NA
D: NA
CDR3: CASSQSNEKLFF
DNA: TGCGCCAGCAGCCAATCAAATGAAAAACTGTTTTTT

V: TRBV15
J: TRBJ2-7
size: NA
D: TRBD2
CDR3: CATSRVNSGGKYEQYF
DNA: TGTGCCACCAGCAGAGTGAATAGCGGGGGGAAATACGAGCAGTACTTC

V: TRBV9
J: TRBJ2-7
size: NA
D: NA
CDR3: CASSVTRVSYEQYF
DNA: TGTGCCAGCAGCGTTACTAGGGTCTCCTACGAGCAGTACTTC

V: TRBV7-9
J: TRBJ1-5
size: NA
D: TRBD1
CDR3: CASSSGGNQPQHF
DNA: TGTGCCAGCAGTTCAGGGGGAAATCAGCCCCAGCATTTT

V: TRBV6-6
J: TRBJ2-3
size: NA
D: NA
CDR3: CASSLGISDTQYF
DNA: TGTGCCAGCAGCCTCGGGATCTCAGATACGCAGTATTTT

V: TRBV20-1
J: TRBJ1-1
size: NA
D: NA
CDR3: CSAIEAFF
DNA: TGCAGTGCCATTGAAGCTTTCTTT

V: TRBV5-4
J: TRBJ1-2
size: NA
D: NA
CDR3: CASSLSGYGYTF
DNA: TGTGCCAGCAGCTTGTCCGGTTATGGCTACACCTTC

V: TRBV6-5
J: TRBJ1-5
size: few
D: TRBD1
CDR3: CASSDSTGLNQPQHF
DNA: TGTGCCAGCAGTGACTCGACAGGGCTCAATCAGCCCCAGCATTTT

V: TRBV7-8
J: TRBJ1-3
size: NA
D: NA
CDR3: CASSSQTSGSGNTIYF
DNA: TGTGCCAGCAGCTCGCAAACCTCAGGGTCTGGAAACACCATATATTTT

V: TRBV2
J: TRBJ1-1
size: NA
D: NA
CDR3: CASSEVGTRLEAFF
DNA: TGTGCCAGCAGTGAAGTTGGGACTCGGTTAGAAGCTTTCTTT

V: TRBV19
J: TRBJ2-7
size: NA
D: NA
CDR3: CATGQGFYEQYF
DNA: TGTGCCACTGGGCAGGGATTTTACGAGCAGTACTTC

V: TRBV7-9
J: TRBJ2-7
size: NA
D: NA
CDR3: CASSLGRGRAGEQYF
DNA: TGTGCCAGCAGCTTAGGAAGAGGTAGAGCGGGCGAGCAGTACTTC